A selection of T cell receptor beta chains follows, all from one sample in a study of breast tumors, draining lymph nodes, adjacent tissues. In TCRdb, the multiplex PCR reads were re-called with MiXCR into one record per CDR3 protein. Of approximately 200,000 distinct CDR3 sequences listed, about 32% are singletons. Input material: axillary lymph node tissue. Every receptor here comes from a female donor with breast cancer. Some clones in this sample may be carry-over from other donors' samples. Both conserved end residues are part of each CDR3. Fields, in order: clone size, J gene, V gene, D gene, CDR3 DNA, CDR3 protein. The D gene is left open where the match is weak. Only part of the rows carry a size: once, few, many, or a class if the clone is expanded.

>many|TRBJ2-5|TRBV30|-
TGTGCCTGGAGTGTCGGGGAGACCCAGTACTTC
CAWSVGETQYF
>few|TRBJ1-5|TRBV27|-
TGTGCCAGCAGTTTGTTAGGGCCCAATCAGCCCCAGCATTTT
CASSLLGPNQPQHF
>many|TRBJ1-4|TRBV30|-
TGTGCCTGGAGCGTCGGGGCGGGGACTAATGAAAAACTGTTTTTT
CAWSVGAGTNEKLFF
>many|TRBJ2-1|TRBV12-3/TRBV12-4|-
TGTGCCAGCAGCCAGGGGCTTAGGTCGCTAGTACCTCACAATGAGCAGTTCTTC
CASSQGLRSLVPHNEQFF
>many|TRBJ2-7|TRBV5-1|-
TGCGCCAGCAGCGATGGGACAGTTAGCGGGATAACGGACGAGCAGTACTTC
CASSDGTVSGITDEQYF
>-|TRBJ1-2|TRBV5-4|-
TGTGCCAGCAGCTGGGCTGGATCCACATTTAGCTATGGCTACACCTTC
CASSWAGSTFSYGYTF
>many|TRBJ1-2|TRBV2|-
TGTGCCAGCGAGGGGGGGGTAATTAATGGCTACACCTTC
CASEGGVINGYTF
>many|TRBJ2-1|TRBV7-9|TRBD1
TGTGCCAGCAGCCCGGGACAGGATTATTCCAATGAGCAGTTCTTC
CASSPGQDYSNEQFF
>-|TRBJ1-5|TRBV5-4|-
TGTGCCAGCAGCTTGGGGGGAGGGTCACTGGAGACCCAGCATTTT
CASSLGGGSLETQHF
>-|TRBJ2-6|TRBV7-2|-
TGTGTCAGCAGCCCCGGGGGCTCCGGGGCCAACGTCCTGACTTTC
CVSSPGGSGANVLTF
>many|TRBJ2-6|TRBV3-1|-
TGTGCCAGCAGCCAACAGGGGGACTACATCTCTGGGGCCAACGTCCTGACTTTC
CASSQQGDYISGANVLTF
>-|TRBJ2-2|TRBV28|TRBD1
TGTGCCAGCAGCGTAACAGGGGATAAACGCGGGGAGCTGTTTTTT
CASSVTGDKRGELFF
>many|TRBJ2-3|TRBV2|-
TGTGCCAGCAACCCCGACTTGGGTGCCCAGTATTTT
CASNPDLGAQYF
>many|TRBJ2-1|TRBV20-1|-
TGCAGTGCTACGCCGACCGTTGAGCAGTTCTTC
CSATPTVEQFF
>many|TRBJ2-1|TRBV15|-
TGTGCCACCAGCATGGGCGGGGCTTCCTACAATGAGCAGTTCTTC
CATSMGGASYNEQFF
>-|TRBJ2-7|TRBV20-1|TRBD1
TGCAGTGCTTCACCCGGGACAGCGAGTTACGAGCAGTACTTC
CSASPGTASYEQYF
>many|TRBJ2-7|TRBV5-5|TRBD1
TGTGCCAGCAGCTTGGGAGGACAGGGGGTCTACGAGCAGTACTTC
CASSLGGQGVYEQYF
>many|TRBJ2-3|TRBV20-1|-
TGCAGTGCTAGTAAGCGGCAAACAGATACGCAGTATTTT
CSASKRQTDTQYF
>many|TRBJ1-2|TRBV6-6|-
TGTGCCAGCACCCCGGGAGGGGATCCCTATGGCTACACCTTC
CASTPGGDPYGYTF
>many|TRBJ2-1|TRBV6-1|TRBD2
TGTGCCAGCAGTGAAAGCGGGGGAGATTACAATGAGCAGTTCTTC
CASSESGGDYNEQFF
>-|TRBJ1-2|TRBV19|TRBD1
TGTGCCAGTAGTACGGGCGGGACAGCTAACTATGGCTACACCTTC
CASSTGGTANYGYTF
>many|TRBJ1-4|TRBV6-6|-
TGTGCCAGCAGGTATCAGGGTGACTCTGAAAAACTGTTTTTT
CASRYQGDSEKLFF
>-|TRBJ2-7|TRBV24-1|TRBD1
TGTGCCACCCAAGCACGGACAGGCTACTCCTACGAGCAGTACTTC
CATQARTGYSYEQYF
>many|TRBJ1-5|TRBV3-1|-
TGTGCCAGCAGCCAAGATGTCGGGCAGCCCCAGCATTTT
CASSQDVGQPQHF
>few|TRBJ1-1|TRBV11-3|TRBD1
TGTGCCAGCAGCTTAGGTGGGACAGGGGGCACTGAAGCTTTCTTT
CASSLGGTGGTEAFF
>few|TRBJ1-1|TRBV20-1|-
TGCAGTGCTACGCTCCCCGGGGGGAAGATGAACACTGAAGCTTTCTTT
CSATLPGGKMNTEAFF
>once|TRBJ2-5|TRBV2|-
TGTGCCAGCAGTGAGAGGGAGTTAAGTCGGTACTTC
CASSERELSRYF
>many|TRBJ1-5|TRBV19|-
TGTGCCAGTAGTATAGCCAACCGAGGGCCAGCAAGGGATCAGCCCCAGCATTTT
CASSIANRGPARDQPQHF
>-|TRBJ2-1|TRBV2|TRBD2
TGTGCCAGCATGGCTGGGCTAGCGGTCGAGAGTGAGCAGTTCTTC
CASMAGLAVESEQFF
>-|TRBJ1-1|TRBV11-3|TRBD1
TGTGCCAGCAGCTTAGGGACAGGCACTGAAGCTTTCTTT
CASSLGTGTEAFF
>many|TRBJ1-5|TRBV13|TRBD1
TGTGCCAGCAGCGGACAGGGAAGGCGTAGCAATCAGCCCCAGCATTTT
CASSGQGRRSNQPQHF
>-|TRBJ2-7|TRBV7-9|TRBD1
TGTGCCAGCAGCTCATACTCTGGGACAGGGTTCTACGAGCAGTACTTC
CASSSYSGTGFYEQYF
>many|TRBJ2-1|TRBV19|TRBD2
TGTGCCAGTAGCGTGTCGGGAGGGAATGAGCAGTTCTTC
CASSVSGGNEQFF